One sample yielded the 13 T cell receptor beta chains listed below, sequenced in a study of shared clonotypes between healthy human individuals. Profiling relied on immunoSEQ multiplex PCR, and the TCRdb table lists in-frame clones only, not all of them. The repertoire has 950,000 to 1,100,000 clones, about 80% of them found once; the top ten carry about 1.5%. Input material: memory CD4+ T cells sorted from blood. This sample's subset: CD45RA-negative fraction. The receptor source for this set is a man between 18 and 29 years old in good health.

The chain uses TRBV5-1 and TRBJ2-5, with 7 bases matching TRBD2. The germline CDR1 and CDR2 sequences are SGHRS and YFSETQ. V was pared by 0 bases and J by 2 bases, with 4 bases of the junction left unmatched. CDR3 length: 15 residues. This chain's CDR3 is CASSLGAGAQETQYF. The CDR3 coding sequence is TGCGCCAGCAGCTTGGGGGCGGGAGCTCAAGAGACCCAGTACTTC.

The chain is built from TRBV5-4 and TRBJ1-1; 7 bases line up with TRBD1. CDR1 is SGHNT, CDR2 YYREEE, per germline (reference sequence). This CDR3 region has 15 residues. Unmatched junction bases numbered 8, after V lost 2 bases and J lost 4 bases. CDR3 sequence reads: CASSLDRALITEAFF. CDR3 nucleotides: TGTGCCAGCAGCTTAGACAGGGCACTAATCACTGAAGCTTTCTTT.

The chain combines TRBV2 with TRBJ1-5; D may be TRBD1 (5 bases). The V gene's germline CDR1 is SNHLY and CDR2 FYNNEI. The CDR3 totals 16 residues. Deletions cut 2 bases from V and 0 bases from J, with 11 bases between. CDR3 nucleotide sequence: TGTGCCAGCAGTGAATGGGACGGACCTAGCAATCAGCCCCAGCATTTT. This codes for CASSEWDGPSNQPQHF.

This clone was observed a single time. The chain combines TRBV5-4 with TRBJ2-7; 10 bases match TRBD2. In germline, CDR1 is SGHNT, CDR2 YYREEE (reference sequence). V shed 1 base, J shed 6 bases, and the junction held 4 bases outside the gene matches. This CDR3 contains 14 residues. DNA of the CDR3: TGTGCCAGCAGCTTGCAACTAGCGGGGTCCGAGCAGTACTTC. This translates into CASSLQLAGSEQYF.

The gene calls are TRBV10-1 and TRBJ2-5; TRBD2 matches 13 bases. Germline V gives CDR1 WNHNN, CDR2 SYGVQD (reference sequence). This CDR3 has 15 residues. V lost 8 bases and J lost 3; bases outside the gene matches: 6. CDR3 sequence reads: CASAGLAGEKETQYF. CDR3 coding DNA: TGCGCCAGCGCTGGACTAGCGGGAGAAAAAGAGACCCAGTACTTC.

The rearrangement joins TRBV4-3 to TRBJ2-3; no clear D gene. Germline V lookup: CDR1 LGHNA, CDR2 YSLEER. Trimming took off 2 bases at V and 4 bases at J, with 10 bases between the two ends. The CDR3 consists of 14 residues. In DNA, the CDR3 is TGCGCCAGCAGCCAACGGGCAGGCTCAGATACGCAGTATTTT. The encoded protein is CASSQRAGSDTQYF.

This clone appeared a single time. The chain is built from TRBV18 and TRBJ2-2, with a tentative D call TRBD1 (5 bases). V lost 4 bases and J 6 bases, leaving 12 bases between the germline ends. Germline V lookup: CDR1 KGHSH, CDR2 LQKENI. This CDR3 contains 14 residues. This CDR3 reads CASSRSQGSGELFF. DNA of the CDR3: TGTGCCAGCTCACGAAGTCAGGGATCCGGGGAGCTGTTTTTT.

The CDR3: CASSLGTSGVPQYF. Here the CDR3 DNA reads TGTGCCAGCAGCCTCGGGACTAGCGGGGTCCCGCAGTATTTT. V is TRBV11-2 and J is TRBJ2-3, with 13 bases aligning to TRBD2. CDR3 size: 14 residues. V lost 5 bases and J lost 10; bases outside the gene matches: 6. Germline CDR1 reads SGHAT; CDR2 reads FQNNGV.

This clone occurred a few times. The V and J genes are TRBV7-9 and TRBJ2-1, with D perhaps assigned TRBD1 or TRBD2 (6 bases each). Germline V gene lookup returns CDR1 SEHNR and CDR2 FQNEAQ (reference sequence). Trimming pared 1 base from V and 8 bases from J, leaving 15 bases between. The CDR3 covers 15 residues. The CDR3 nucleotides are TGTGCCAGCAGCTTAGGGTTAGGGGGGATGGATGAGCAGTTCTTC. As protein: CASSLGLGGMDEQFF.

The chain combines TRBV7-2 with TRBJ1-2; 10 bases map to TRBD1. The trim removed 10 bases at V and 7 bases at J, leaving 6 bases unmatched. CDR1 is SGHTA, CDR2 FQGNSA, per germline. This CDR3 spans 12 amino acids. The CDR3 spells CAIRQGAGGYTF. DNA for the CDR3: TGTGCCATTCGACAGGGGGCGGGTGGCTACACCTTC.

The chain has TRBV7-8 and TRBJ2-5; the D gene is possibly TRBD1 (7 bases). Trimming pared 10 bases from V and 5 bases from J, leaving 20 bases between. CDR3 length equals 14 residues. Per germline, CDR1 SGHVS and CDR2 FQNEAQ. The CDR3 spells CATRLRRGQETQYF. CDR3 DNA: TGTGCCACCCGGCTTAGGAGGGGGCAGGAGACCCAGTACTTC.

This clone was detected a few times. The chain links TRBV14 to TRBJ2-2; D gene unclear. Looked up from germline, CDR1 is SGHDN and CDR2 is FVKESK. This CDR3 is 12 amino acids long. V was shortened by 1 base and J by 7 bases, with 4 bases between the two germline ends. CDR3 nucleotides: TGTGCCAGCAGCCAAGGGATCGGGGAGCTGTTTTTT. Translation gives CASSQGIGELFF.

The chain carries TRBV9 and TRBJ1-3; D not resolved. The V end was cut by 0 bases, the J end by 3 bases, with 10 bases between. This CDR3 is 15 amino acids long. Per germline, CDR1 SGDLS and CDR2 YYNGEE. CDR3 loop: CASSVGTGFGNTIYF. The CDR3 nucleotides are TGTGCCAGCAGCGTAGGGACGGGTTTTGGAAACACCATATATTTT.